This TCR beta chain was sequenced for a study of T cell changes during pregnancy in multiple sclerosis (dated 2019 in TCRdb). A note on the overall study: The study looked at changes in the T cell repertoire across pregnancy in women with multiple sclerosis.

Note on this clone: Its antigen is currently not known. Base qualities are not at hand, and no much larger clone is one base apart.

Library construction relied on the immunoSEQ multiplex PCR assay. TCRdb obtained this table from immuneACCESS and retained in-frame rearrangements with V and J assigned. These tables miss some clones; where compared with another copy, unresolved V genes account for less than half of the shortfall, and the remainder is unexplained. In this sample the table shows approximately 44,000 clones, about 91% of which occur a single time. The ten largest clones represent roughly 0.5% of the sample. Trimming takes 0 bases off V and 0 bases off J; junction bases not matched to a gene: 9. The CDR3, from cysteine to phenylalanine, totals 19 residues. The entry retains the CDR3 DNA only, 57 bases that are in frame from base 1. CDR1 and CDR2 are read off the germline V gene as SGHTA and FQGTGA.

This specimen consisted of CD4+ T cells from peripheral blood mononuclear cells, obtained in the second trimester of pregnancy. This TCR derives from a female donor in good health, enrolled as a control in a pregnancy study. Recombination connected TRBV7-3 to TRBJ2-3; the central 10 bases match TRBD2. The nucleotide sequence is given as TGTGCCAGCAGCTTAACCCCCCCCGCGACTAGCGGGAGCACAGATACGCAGTATTTT. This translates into CASSLTPPATSGSTDTQYF.